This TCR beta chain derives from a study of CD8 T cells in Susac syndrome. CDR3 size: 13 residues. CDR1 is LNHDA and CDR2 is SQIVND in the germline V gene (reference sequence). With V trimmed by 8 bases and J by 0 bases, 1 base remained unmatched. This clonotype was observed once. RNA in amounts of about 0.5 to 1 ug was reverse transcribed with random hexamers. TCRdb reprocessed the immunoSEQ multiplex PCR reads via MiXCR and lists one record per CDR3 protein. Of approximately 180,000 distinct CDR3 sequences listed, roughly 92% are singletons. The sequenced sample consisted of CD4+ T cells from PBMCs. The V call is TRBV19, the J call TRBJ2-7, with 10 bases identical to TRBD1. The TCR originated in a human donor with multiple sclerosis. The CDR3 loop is CASGTGDSYEQYF. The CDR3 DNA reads TGTGCCAGTGGGACAGGGGACTCCTACGAGCAGTACTTC.